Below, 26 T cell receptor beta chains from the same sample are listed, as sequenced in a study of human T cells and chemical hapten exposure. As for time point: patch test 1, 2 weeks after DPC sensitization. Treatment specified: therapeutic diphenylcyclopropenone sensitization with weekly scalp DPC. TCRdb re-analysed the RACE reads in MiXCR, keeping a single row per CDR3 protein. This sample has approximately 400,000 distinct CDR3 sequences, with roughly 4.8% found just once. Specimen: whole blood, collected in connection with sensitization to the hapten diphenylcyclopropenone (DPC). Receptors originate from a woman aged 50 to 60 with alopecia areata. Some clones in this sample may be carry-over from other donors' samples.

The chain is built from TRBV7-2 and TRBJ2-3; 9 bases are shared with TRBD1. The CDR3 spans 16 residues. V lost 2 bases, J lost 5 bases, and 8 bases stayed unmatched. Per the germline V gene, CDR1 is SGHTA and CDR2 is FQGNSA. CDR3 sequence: CASSLLQGAYGDTQYF. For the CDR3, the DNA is TGTGCCAGCAGCTTACTACAGGGGGCCTACGGAGATACGCAGTATTTT.

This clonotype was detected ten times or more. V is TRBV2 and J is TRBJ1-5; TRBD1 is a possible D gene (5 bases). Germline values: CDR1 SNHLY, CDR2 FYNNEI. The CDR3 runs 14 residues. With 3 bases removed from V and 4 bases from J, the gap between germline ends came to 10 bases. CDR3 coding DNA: TGTGCCAGCAGTGACGGGGGGTTTAATCAGCCCCAGCATTTT. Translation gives CASSDGGFNQPQHF.

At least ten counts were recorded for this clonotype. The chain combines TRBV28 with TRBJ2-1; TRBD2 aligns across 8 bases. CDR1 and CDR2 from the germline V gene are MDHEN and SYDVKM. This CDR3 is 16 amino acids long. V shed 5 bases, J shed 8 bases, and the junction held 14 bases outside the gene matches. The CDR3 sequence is CASSPRGTRIEDEQFF. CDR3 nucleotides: TGTGCCAGCAGTCCCCGGGGGACTAGGATTGAAGATGAGCAGTTCTTC.

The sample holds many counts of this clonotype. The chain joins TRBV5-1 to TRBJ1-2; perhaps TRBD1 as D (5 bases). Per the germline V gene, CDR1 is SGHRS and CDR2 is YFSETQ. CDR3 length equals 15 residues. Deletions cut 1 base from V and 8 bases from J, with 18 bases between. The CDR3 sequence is CASSLKPDSGRGYTF. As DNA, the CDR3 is TGCGCCAGCAGCTTGAAACCCGACAGCGGCAGGGGCTACACCTTC.

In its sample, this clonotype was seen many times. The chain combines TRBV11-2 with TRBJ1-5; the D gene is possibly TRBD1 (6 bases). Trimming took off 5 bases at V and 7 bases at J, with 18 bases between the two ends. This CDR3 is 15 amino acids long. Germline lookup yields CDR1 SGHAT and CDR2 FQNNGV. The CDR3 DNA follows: TGTGCCAGCAGCAGAGCGTCAGGGGAGGGGCAGCCCCAGCATTTT. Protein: CASSRASGEGQPQHF.

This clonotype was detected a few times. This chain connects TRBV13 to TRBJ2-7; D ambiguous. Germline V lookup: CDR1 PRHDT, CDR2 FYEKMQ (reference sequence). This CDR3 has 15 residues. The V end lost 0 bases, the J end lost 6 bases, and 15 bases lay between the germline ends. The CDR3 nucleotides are TGTGCCAGCAGCTTAGGTAGAAGGGTTTTGCGCGAGCAGTACTTC. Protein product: CASSLGRRVLREQYF. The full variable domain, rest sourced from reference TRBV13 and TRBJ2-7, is AAGVIQSPRHLIKEKRETATLKCYPIPRHDTVYWYQQGPGQDPQFLISFYEKMQSDKGSIPDRFSAQQFSDYHSELNMSSLELGDSALYFCASSLGRRVLREQYFGPGTRLTVT.

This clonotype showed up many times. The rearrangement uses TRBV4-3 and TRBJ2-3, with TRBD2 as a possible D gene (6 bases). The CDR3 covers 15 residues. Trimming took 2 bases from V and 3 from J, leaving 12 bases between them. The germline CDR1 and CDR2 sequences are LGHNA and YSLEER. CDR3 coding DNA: TGCGCCAGCAGCCAACTGTTGGCGGGAACAGATACGCAGTATTTT. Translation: CASSQLLAGTDTQYF.

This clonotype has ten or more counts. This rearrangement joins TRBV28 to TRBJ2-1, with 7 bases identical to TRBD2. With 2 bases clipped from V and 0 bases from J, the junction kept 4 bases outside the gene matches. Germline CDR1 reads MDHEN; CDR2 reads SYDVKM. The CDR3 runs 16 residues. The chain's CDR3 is CASSLAGGGSYNEQFF. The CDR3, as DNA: TGTGCCAGCAGTTTAGCTGGCGGGGGCTCCTACAATGAGCAGTTCTTC.

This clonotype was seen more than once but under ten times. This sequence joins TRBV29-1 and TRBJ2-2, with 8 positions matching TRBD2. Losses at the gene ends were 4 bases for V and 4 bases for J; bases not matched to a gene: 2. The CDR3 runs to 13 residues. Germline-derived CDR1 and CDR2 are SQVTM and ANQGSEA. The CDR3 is CSVAGRATGELFF. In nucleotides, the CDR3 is TGCAGCGTTGCCGGGAGGGCCACCGGGGAGCTGTTTTTT.

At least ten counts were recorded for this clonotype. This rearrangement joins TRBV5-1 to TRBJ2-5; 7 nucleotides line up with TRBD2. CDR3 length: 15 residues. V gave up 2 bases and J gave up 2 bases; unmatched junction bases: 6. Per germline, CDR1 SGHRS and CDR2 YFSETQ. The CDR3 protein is CASSFGLADQETQYF. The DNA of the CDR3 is TGCGCCAGCAGCTTCGGTCTAGCGGATCAAGAGACCCAGTACTTC.

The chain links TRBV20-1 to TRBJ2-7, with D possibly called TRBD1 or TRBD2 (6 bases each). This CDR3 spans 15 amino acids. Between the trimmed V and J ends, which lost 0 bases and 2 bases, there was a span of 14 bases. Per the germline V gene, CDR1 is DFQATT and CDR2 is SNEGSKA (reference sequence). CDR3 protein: CSARDPRGGPYEQYF. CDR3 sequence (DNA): TGCAGTGCTAGAGATCCGAGAGGGGGGCCCTACGAGCAGTACTTC.

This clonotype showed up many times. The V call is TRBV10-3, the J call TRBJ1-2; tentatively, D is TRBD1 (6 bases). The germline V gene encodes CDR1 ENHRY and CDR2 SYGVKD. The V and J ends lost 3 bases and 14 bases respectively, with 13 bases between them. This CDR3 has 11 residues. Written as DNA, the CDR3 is TGTGCCATCAGTGATGGGGGCTCCAATACCTTC. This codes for CAISDGGSNTF.

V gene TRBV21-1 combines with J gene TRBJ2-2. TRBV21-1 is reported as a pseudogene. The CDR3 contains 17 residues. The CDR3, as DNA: TGTGCCAGCAGCAAAGAAGAAAGACCCGTAAACACCGGGGAGCTGTTTTTT. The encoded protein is CASSKEERPVNTGELFF.

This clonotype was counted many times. In DNA form, the CDR3 reads TGCAGCGTTCCTGGGGGCAATGAGCAGTTCTTC. Encoded protein: CSVPGGNEQFF. This chain links TRBV29-1 with TRBJ2-1; D is possibly TRBD1 or TRBD2 (5 bases each). Germline lookup yields CDR1 SQVTM and CDR2 ANQGSEA. V dropped 5 bases and J dropped 6 bases, with 8 bases sitting between them. CDR3 length: 11 residues.

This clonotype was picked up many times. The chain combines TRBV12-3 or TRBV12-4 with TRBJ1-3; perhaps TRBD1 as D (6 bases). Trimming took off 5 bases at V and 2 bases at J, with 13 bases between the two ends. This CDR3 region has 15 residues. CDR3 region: CASSLTGSAGNTIYF. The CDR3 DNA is TGTGCCAGCAGTCTTACAGGGTCTGCTGGAAACACCATATATTTT.

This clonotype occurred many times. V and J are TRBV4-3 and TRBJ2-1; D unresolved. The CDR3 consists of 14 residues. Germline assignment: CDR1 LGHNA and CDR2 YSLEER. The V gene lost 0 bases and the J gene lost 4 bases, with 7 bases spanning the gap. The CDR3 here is CASSQDYLYNEQFF. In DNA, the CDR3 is TGCGCCAGCAGCCAAGACTACCTGTACAATGAGCAGTTCTTC.

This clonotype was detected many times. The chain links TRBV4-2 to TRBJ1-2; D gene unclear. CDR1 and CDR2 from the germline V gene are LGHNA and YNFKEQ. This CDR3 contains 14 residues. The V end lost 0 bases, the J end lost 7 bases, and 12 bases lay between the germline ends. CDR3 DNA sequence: TGTGCCAGCAGCCAAGACGGTGCAGTAAGTGGCTACACCTTC. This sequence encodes CASSQDGAVSGYTF.

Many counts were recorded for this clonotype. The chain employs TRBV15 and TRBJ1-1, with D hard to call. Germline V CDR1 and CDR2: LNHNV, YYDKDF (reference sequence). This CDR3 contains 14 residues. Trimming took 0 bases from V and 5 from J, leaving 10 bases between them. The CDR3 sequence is CATSREGMATEAFF. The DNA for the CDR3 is TGTGCCACCAGCAGAGAAGGGATGGCGACTGAAGCTTTCTTT.

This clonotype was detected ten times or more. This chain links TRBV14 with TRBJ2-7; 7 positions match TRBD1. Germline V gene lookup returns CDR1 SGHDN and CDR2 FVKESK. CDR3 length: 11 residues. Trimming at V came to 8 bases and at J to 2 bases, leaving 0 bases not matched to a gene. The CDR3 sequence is CASGQAYEQYF. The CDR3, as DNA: TGTGCCAGCGGACAGGCCTACGAGCAGTACTTC.

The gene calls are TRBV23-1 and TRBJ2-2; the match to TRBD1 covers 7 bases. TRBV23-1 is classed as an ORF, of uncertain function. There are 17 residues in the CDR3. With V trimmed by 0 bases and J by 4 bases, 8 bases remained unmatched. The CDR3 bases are TGCGCCAGCAGTCAATCGACTAAGGGGGCGGGCACCGGGGAGCTGTTTTTT. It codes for CASSQSTKGAGTGELFF.

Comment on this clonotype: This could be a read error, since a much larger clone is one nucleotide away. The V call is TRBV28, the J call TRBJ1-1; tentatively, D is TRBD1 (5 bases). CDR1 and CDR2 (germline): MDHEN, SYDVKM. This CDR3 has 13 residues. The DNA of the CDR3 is TGTGTCAGCAGTTCCGGTCCGGGGGCTGAAGCTTTCTTT. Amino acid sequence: CVSSSGPGAEAFF. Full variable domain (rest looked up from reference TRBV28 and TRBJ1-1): DVKVTQSSRYLVKRTGEKVFLECVQDMDHENMFWYRQDPGLGLRLIYFSYDVKMKEKGDIPEGYSVSREKKERFSLILESASTNQTSMYLCVSSSGPGAEAFFGQGTRLTVV.

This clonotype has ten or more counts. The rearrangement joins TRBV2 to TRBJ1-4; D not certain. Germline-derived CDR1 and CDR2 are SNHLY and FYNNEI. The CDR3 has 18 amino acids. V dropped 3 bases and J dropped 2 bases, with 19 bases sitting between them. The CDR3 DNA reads TGTGCCAGCAGTGAGTTAAAGGGAGTTGTTGGCACTAATGAAAAACTGTTTTTT. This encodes CASSELKGVVGTNEKLFF. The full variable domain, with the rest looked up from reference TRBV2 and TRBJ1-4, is EPEVTQTPSHQVTQMGQEVILRCVPISNHLYFYWYRQILGQKVEFLVSFYNNEISEKSEIFDDQFSVERPDGSNFTLKIRSTKLEDSAMYFCASSELKGVVGTNEKLFFGSGTQLSVL.

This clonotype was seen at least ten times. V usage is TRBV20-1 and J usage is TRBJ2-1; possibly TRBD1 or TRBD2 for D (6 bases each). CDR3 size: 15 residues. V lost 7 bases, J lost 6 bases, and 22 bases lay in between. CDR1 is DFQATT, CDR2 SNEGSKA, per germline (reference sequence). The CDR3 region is CSVPTGGLLSNEQFF. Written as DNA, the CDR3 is TGCAGTGTCCCGACTGGGGGGCTCTTGTCCAATGAGCAGTTCTTC.

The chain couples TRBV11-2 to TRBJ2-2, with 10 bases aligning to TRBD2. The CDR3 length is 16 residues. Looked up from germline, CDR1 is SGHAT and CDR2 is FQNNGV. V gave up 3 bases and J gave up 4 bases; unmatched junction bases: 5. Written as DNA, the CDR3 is TGTGCCAGCAGCTTGGGACTAGCGTATCCCACCGGGGAGCTGTTTTTT. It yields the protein CASSLGLAYPTGELFF. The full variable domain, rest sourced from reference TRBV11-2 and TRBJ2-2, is EAGVAQSPRYKIIEKRQSVAFWCNPISGHATLYWYQQILGQGPKLLIQFQNNGVVDDSQLPKDRFSAERLKGVDSTLKIQPAKLEDSAVYLCASSLGLAYPTGELFFGEGSRLTVL.

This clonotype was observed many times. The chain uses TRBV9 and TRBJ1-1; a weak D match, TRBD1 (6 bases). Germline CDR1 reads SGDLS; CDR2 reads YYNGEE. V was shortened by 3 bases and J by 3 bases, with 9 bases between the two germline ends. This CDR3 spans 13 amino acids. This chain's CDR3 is CASSAGTHTEAFF. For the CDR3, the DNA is TGTGCCAGCAGCGCCGGGACACACACTGAAGCTTTCTTT. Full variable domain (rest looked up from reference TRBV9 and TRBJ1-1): DSGVTQTPKHLITATGQRVTLRCSPRSGDLSVYWYQQSLDQGLQFLIQYYNGEERAKGNILERFSAQQFPDLHSELNLSSLELGDSALYFCASSAGTHTEAFFGQGTRLTVV.

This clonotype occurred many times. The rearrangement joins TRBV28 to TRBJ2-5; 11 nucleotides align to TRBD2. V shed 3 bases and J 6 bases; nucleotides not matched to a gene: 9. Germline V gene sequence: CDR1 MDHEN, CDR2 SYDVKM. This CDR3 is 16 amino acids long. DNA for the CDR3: TGTGCCAGCAGTTTCAGACTAGCGGGAAGCAGAAAGACCCAGTACTTC. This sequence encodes CASSFRLAGSRKTQYF.